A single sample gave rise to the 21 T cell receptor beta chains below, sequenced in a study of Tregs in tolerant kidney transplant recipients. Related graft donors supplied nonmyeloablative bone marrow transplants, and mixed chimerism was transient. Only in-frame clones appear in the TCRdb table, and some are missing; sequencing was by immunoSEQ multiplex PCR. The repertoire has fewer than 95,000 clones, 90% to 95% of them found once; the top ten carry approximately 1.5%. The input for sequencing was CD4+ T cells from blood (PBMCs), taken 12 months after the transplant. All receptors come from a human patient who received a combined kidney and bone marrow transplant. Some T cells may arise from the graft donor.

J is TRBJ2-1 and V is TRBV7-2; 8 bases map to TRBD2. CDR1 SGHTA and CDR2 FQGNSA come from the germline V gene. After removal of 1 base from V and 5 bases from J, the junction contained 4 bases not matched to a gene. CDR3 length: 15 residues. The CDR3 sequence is CASSLDGRDNNEQFF. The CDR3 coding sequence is TGTGCCAGCAGCTTAGACGGGAGGGACAACAATGAGCAGTTCTTC.

CDR3 residues: CASSRAGLAGDTQYF. Here the CDR3 DNA reads TGTGCCAGCAGCCGCGCAGGACTAGCGGGGGATACGCAGTATTTT. V gene TRBV5-6 combines with J gene TRBJ2-3, with 12 positions matching TRBD2. Germline V gene lookup returns CDR1 SGHDT and CDR2 YYEEEE. The V segment lost 4 bases and the J segment 6 bases; nucleotides outside the gene matches: 6. CDR3 size: 15 residues.

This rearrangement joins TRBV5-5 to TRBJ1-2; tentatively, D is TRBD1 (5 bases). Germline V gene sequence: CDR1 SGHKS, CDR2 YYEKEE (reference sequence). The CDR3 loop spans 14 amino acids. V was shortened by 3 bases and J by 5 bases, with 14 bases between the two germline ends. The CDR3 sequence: CASSWKGGEYGYTF. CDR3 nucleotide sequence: TGTGCCAGCAGCTGGAAGGGAGGGGAGTATGGCTACACCTTC.

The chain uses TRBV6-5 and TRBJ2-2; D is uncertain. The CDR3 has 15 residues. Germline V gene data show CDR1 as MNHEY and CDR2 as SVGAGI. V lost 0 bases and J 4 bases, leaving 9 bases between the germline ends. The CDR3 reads CASSYSRLSTGELFF. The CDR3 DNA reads TGTGCCAGCAGTTACTCGAGACTTTCCACCGGGGAGCTGTTTTTT.

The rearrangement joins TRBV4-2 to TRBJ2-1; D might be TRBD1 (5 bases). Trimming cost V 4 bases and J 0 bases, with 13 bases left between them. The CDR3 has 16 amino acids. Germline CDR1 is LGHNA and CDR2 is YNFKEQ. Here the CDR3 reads CASSPRALASYNEQFF. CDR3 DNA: TGTGCCAGCAGCCCCAGGGCCTTAGCCTCCTACAATGAGCAGTTCTTC.

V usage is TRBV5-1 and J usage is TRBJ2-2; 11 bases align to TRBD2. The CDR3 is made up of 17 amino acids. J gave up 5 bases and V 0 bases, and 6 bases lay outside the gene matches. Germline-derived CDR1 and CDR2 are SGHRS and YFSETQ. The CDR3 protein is CASSLAPLAGVTGELFF. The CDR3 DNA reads TGCGCCAGCAGCTTGGCCCCACTAGCGGGAGTTACCGGGGAGCTGTTTTTT.

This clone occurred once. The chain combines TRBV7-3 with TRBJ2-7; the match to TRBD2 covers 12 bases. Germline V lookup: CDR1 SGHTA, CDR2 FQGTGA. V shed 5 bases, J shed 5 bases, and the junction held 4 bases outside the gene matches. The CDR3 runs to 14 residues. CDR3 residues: CASSLAGGPNEQYF. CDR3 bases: TGTGCCAGCAGCCTAGCGGGAGGGCCTAACGAGCAGTACTTC.

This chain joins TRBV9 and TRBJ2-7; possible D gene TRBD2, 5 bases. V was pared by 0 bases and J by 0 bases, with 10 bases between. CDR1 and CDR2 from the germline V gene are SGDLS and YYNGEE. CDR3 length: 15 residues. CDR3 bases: TGTGCCAGCAGCGTAGGGACTGGAGCCTCCTACGAGCAGTACTTC. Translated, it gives CASSVGTGASYEQYF.

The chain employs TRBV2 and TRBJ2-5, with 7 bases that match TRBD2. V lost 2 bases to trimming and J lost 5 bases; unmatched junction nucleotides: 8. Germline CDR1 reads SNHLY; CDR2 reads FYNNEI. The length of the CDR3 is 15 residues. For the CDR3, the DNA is TGTGCCAGCAGTGAAACGGGGACTATGTACGAGACCCAGTACTTC. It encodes CASSETGTMYETQYF.

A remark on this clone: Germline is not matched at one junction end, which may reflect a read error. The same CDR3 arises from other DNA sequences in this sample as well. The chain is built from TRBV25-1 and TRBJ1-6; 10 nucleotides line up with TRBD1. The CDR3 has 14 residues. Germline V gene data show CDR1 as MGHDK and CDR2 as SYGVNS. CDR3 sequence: CASSPTGGDSPLHF. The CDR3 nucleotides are TGTGCCAGCAGCCCGACAGGGGGCGATTCCCCCCTCCACTTT.

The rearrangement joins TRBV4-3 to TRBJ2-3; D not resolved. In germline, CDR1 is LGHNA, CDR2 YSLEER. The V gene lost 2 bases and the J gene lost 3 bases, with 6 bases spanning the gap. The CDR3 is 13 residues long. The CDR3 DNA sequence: TGCGCCAGCAGCCAACAGGAAACAGATACGCAGTATTTT. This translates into CASSQQETDTQYF.

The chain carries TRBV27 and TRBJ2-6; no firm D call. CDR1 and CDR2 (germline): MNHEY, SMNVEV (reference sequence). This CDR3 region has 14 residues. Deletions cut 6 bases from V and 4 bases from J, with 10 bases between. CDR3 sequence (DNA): TGTGCCAGCAGACCTCTCGGGGGGGCCAACGTCCTGACTTTC. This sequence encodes CASRPLGGANVLTF.

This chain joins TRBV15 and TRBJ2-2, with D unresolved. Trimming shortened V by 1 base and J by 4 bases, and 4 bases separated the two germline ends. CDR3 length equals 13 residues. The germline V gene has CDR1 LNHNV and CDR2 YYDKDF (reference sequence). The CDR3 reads CATSRVVTGELFF. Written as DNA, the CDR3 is TGTGCCACCAGCAGAGTAGTCACCGGGGAGCTGTTTTTT.

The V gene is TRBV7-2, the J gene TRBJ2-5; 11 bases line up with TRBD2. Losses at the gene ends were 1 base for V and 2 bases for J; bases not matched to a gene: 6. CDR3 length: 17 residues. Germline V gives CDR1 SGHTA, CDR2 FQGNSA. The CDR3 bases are TGTGCCAGCAGCTTAGGGTCCGGGACTAGCGGACAAGAGACCCAGTACTTC. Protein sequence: CASSLGSGTSGQETQYF.

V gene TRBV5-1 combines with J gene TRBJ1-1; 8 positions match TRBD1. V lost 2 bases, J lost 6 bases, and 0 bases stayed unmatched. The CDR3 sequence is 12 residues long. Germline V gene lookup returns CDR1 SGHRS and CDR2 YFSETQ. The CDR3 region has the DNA TGCGCCAGCAGCTTACAGGGGGCTGAAGCTTTCTTT. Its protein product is CASSLQGAEAFF.

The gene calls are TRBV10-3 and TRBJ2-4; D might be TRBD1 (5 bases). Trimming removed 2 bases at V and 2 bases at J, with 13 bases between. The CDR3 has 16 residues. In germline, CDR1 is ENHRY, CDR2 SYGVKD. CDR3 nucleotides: TGTGCCATCAGTGAGGGGGCGTTGGGGTCCAAAAACATTCAGTACTTC. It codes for CAISEGALGSKNIQYF.

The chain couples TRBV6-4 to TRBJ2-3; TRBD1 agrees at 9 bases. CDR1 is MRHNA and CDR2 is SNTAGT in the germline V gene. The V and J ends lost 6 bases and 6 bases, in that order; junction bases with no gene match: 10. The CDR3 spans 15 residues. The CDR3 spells CASSDTGGGWDTQYF. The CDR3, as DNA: TGTGCCAGCAGCGACACAGGGGGCGGCTGGGATACGCAGTATTTT.

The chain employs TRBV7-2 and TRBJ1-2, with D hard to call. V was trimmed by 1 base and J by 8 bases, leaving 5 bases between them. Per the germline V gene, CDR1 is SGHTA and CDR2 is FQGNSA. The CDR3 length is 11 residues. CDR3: CASSLGSGYTF. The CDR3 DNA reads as TGTGCCAGCAGCTTAGGTAGCGGCTACACCTTC.

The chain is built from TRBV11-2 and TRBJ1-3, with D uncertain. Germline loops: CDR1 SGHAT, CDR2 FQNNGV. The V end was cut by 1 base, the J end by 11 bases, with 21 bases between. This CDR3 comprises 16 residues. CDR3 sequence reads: CASSLVLGGPQDAIYF. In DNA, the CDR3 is TGTGCCAGCAGCTTAGTGCTAGGCGGGCCGCAGGATGCCATATATTTT. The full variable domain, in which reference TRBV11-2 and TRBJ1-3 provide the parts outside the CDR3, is EAGVAQSPRYKIIEKRQSVAFWCNPISGHATLYWYQQILGQGPKLLIQFQNNGVVDDSQLPKDRFSAERLKGVDSTLKIQPAKLEDSAVYLCASSLVLGGPQDAIYFGEGSWLTVV.

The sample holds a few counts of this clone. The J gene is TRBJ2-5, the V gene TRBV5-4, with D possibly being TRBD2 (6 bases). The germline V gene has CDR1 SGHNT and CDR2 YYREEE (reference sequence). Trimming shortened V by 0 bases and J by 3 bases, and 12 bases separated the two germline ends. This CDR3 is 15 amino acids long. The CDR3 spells CASSLAGAPEETQYF. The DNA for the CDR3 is TGTGCCAGCAGCTTGGCGGGAGCTCCGGAAGAGACCCAGTACTTC. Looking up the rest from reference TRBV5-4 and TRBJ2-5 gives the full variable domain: ETGVTQSPTHLIKTRGQQVTLRCSSQSGHNTVSWYQQALGQGPQFIFQYYREEENGRGNFPPRFSGLQFPNYSSELNVNALELDDSALYLCASSLAGAPEETQYFGPGTRLLVL.

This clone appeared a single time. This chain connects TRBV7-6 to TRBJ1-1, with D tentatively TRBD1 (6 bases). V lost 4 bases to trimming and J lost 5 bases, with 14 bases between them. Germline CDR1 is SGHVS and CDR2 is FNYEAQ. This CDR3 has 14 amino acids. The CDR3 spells CASSSLQGYTEAFF. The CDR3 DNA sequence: TGTGCCAGCAGCTCCCTACAGGGTTATACTGAAGCTTTCTTT.